These T cell receptor beta chains were read from a single sample in a study of control samples from healthy donors and cancer patients. TCRdb's table, derived via immunoSEQ multiplex PCR, lists solely in-frame clones and lacks some. The sample yields over 150,000 clones, roughly 92% seen once. The specimen sequenced was blood. These receptors were collected from a woman between 18 and 30 years old in good health. Each CDR3 is given with its conserved first and last residue. D genes are given only for firm matches. Only some rows state a clone size, as once, few, many or a class for expanded clones.

DNA: TGTGCCAGCAGCTTATTTCAGACCTCTAACTATGGCTACACCTTC
CDR3: CASSLFQTSNYGYTF
D: NA
J: TRBJ1-2
size: few
V: TRBV7-6

DNA: TGTGCCAGCAGCTCCCGCATGGGAAACACCATATATTTT
CDR3: CASSSRMGNTIYF
D: NA
J: TRBJ1-3
size: NA
V: TRBV4-2

DNA: TGTGCCAGTAGGGGACCCGGGGTCGGGGTGGAGACCCAGTACTTC
CDR3: CASRGPGVGVETQYF
D: NA
J: TRBJ2-5
size: NA
V: TRBV19

DNA: TGTGCCACCAGTGGGGCAGTGAACACCGGGGAGCTGTTTTTT
CDR3: CATSGAVNTGELFF
D: NA
J: TRBJ2-2
size: NA
V: TRBV24-1

DNA: TGCAGCGTTGGGGAGAGACAGGGGGGCGGCTACACCTTC
CDR3: CSVGERQGGGYTF
D: TRBD1
J: TRBJ1-2
size: once
V: TRBV29-1

DNA: TGTGCCAGCAAGTTAAGGCCTATTCAGGCCGGGGAGCTGTTTTTT
CDR3: CASKLRPIQAGELFF
D: NA
J: TRBJ2-2
size: NA
V: TRBV2

DNA: TGTGCCACCAGCAGAGGGAAGGGTATCGATCAGCCCCAGCATTTT
CDR3: CATSRGKGIDQPQHF
D: NA
J: TRBJ1-5
size: NA
V: TRBV15

DNA: TGTGCCAGCAGCCCGGGACAGGGGCACTATGGCTACACCTTC
CDR3: CASSPGQGHYGYTF
D: TRBD1
J: TRBJ1-2
size: NA
V: TRBV7-8

DNA: TGTGCCAGCAGCTTGGTCACAGACAACACCGGGGAGCTGTTTTTT
CDR3: CASSLVTDNTGELFF
D: NA
J: TRBJ2-2
size: NA
V: TRBV13

DNA: TGTGCCTCCAGACGCCTTAGCTCTGGAAACACCATATATTTT
CDR3: CASRRLSSGNTIYF
D: NA
J: TRBJ1-3
size: NA
V: TRBV2

DNA: TGTGCCAGCAGCCCGAAAACCGGGGAGCTGTTTTTT
CDR3: CASSPKTGELFF
D: NA
J: TRBJ2-2
size: NA
V: TRBV7-8

DNA: TGTGCCAGCAGCTTATTACCCGACTATGGCTACACCTTC
CDR3: CASSLLPDYGYTF
D: NA
J: TRBJ1-2
size: NA
V: TRBV7-9

DNA: TGTGCCAGCAGCTTGAGGGGACAGGATGGCTCACCCCTCCACTTT
CDR3: CASSLRGQDGSPLHF
D: TRBD1
J: TRBJ1-6
size: NA
V: TRBV13

DNA: TGCAGCGTTGAAACACTGAAGGGGAACACTGAAGCTTTCTTT
CDR3: CSVETLKGNTEAFF
D: NA
J: TRBJ1-1
size: NA
V: TRBV29-1

DNA: TGTGCCAGCAGTTCGGGGGGCTACTATGGCTACACCTTC
CDR3: CASSSGGYYGYTF
D: NA
J: TRBJ1-2
size: NA
V: TRBV27

DNA: TGTGCCAGCAGTTACTCCGGACAGGGTTGGTCGAATGAGCAGTTCTTC
CDR3: CASSYSGQGWSNEQFF
D: TRBD1
J: TRBJ2-1
size: NA
V: TRBV6-2/TRBV6-3

DNA: TGTGCCAGTAGTATCAAAAGGGGGACCGTCAATCAGCCCCAGCATTTT
CDR3: CASSIKRGTVNQPQHF
D: NA
J: TRBJ1-5
size: NA
V: TRBV19

DNA: TGTGCCAGCAGCGGGGCCGATACGCAGTATTTT
CDR3: CASSGADTQYF
D: NA
J: TRBJ2-3
size: NA
V: TRBV7-2

DNA: TGTGCCAGCAGCGTAGCTAAGGGGGGGAGGACTAGCGGGTCGACTGCAAACACAGATACGCAGTATTTT
CDR3: CASSVAKGGRTSGSTANTDTQYF
D: TRBD2
J: TRBJ2-3
size: once
V: TRBV9

DNA: TGTGCCAGCAGTTACAAGCAGGGCAATGGAAACACCATATATTTT
CDR3: CASSYKQGNGNTIYF
D: NA
J: TRBJ1-3
size: NA
V: TRBV6-5

DNA: TGTGCCAGCAGCTCGGACGGCCCGTATGGCTACACCTTC
CDR3: CASSSDGPYGYTF
D: NA
J: TRBJ1-2
size: NA
V: TRBV11-2

DNA: TGCGCCAGCAGCCAAGGCCAGGGCTGGTATGGCTACACCTTC
CDR3: CASSQGQGWYGYTF
D: NA
J: TRBJ1-2
size: NA
V: TRBV4-1

DNA: TGTGCCAGCAGCGCCCGACTTACATCAAACACGAACACCGGGGAGCTGTTTTTT
CDR3: CASSARLTSNTNTGELFF
D: NA
J: TRBJ2-2
size: NA
V: TRBV9

DNA: TGTGCCAGCACCGACGGGGCCTACAATGAGCAGTTCTTC
CDR3: CASTDGAYNEQFF
D: NA
J: TRBJ2-1
size: NA
V: TRBV2

DNA: TGTGCCAGCTCACCAGTGGACGGAGCTAACTATGGCTACACCTTC
CDR3: CASSPVDGANYGYTF
D: NA
J: TRBJ1-2
size: NA
V: TRBV18

DNA: TGTGCCAGCTCAAAGGGACAGGCGGGGGAGCAGTACTTC
CDR3: CASSKGQAGEQYF
D: TRBD1
J: TRBJ2-7
size: NA
V: TRBV18

DNA: TGTGCCAGCAGCTTGGGAACTAATTCACCCCTCCACTTT
CDR3: CASSLGTNSPLHF
D: NA
J: TRBJ1-6
size: NA
V: TRBV5-6

DNA: TGTGCCAGCAGCTTGGGGCACTCTGGGGCCAACGTCCTGACTTTC
CDR3: CASSLGHSGANVLTF
D: NA
J: TRBJ2-6
size: NA
V: TRBV5-5

DNA: TGTGCCAGCAGTTACACCGGGGGCATCGGTTCACCCCTCCACTTT
CDR3: CASSYTGGIGSPLHF
D: NA
J: TRBJ1-6
size: NA
V: TRBV6-6

DNA: TGTGCCAGCAGCTTAGGATACGGGTTTACTGAAGCTTTCTTT
CDR3: CASSLGYGFTEAFF
D: NA
J: TRBJ1-1
size: NA
V: TRBV7-2

DNA: TGTGCCAGCTCACCAACCTTACAGGGAGGCAATCAGCCCCAGCATTTT
CDR3: CASSPTLQGGNQPQHF
D: NA
J: TRBJ1-5
size: NA
V: TRBV18

DNA: TGCGCCAGCAGCCTCCGGGACAGCGGGACCCGCGGCTACACCTTC
CDR3: CASSLRDSGTRGYTF
D: TRBD1
J: TRBJ1-2
size: NA
V: TRBV5-1

DNA: TGTGCCAGCAGCCGTCCGGGCCGGAGTGAAAAACTGTTTTTT
CDR3: CASSRPGRSEKLFF
D: NA
J: TRBJ1-4
size: NA
V: TRBV5-6

DNA: TGTGCCAGCAGCGAGACGGGGGAAAAACTGTTTTTT
CDR3: CASSETGEKLFF
D: NA
J: TRBJ1-4
size: NA
V: TRBV28

DNA: TGTGCCAGCAGAAAAGGACTAGCTGACTACGAGCAGTACTTC
CDR3: CASRKGLADYEQYF
D: TRBD2
J: TRBJ2-7
size: NA
V: TRBV3-1/TRBV3-2

DNA: TGTGCCAGCAGTGAGCTGCGAGACTATGGCTACACCTTC
CDR3: CASSELRDYGYTF
D: NA
J: TRBJ1-2
size: NA
V: TRBV2

DNA: TGTGCCAGCAGCCCTATGCCTGGGACAGGGGGTGGCTACACCTTC
CDR3: CASSPMPGTGGGYTF
D: TRBD1
J: TRBJ1-2
size: NA
V: TRBV9

DNA: TGTGCCAGCAGTGAAGTGAGCGGGACTAACTACGAGCAGTACTTC
CDR3: CASSEVSGTNYEQYF
D: TRBD2
J: TRBJ2-7
size: NA
V: TRBV2

DNA: TGTGCCAGTAGTATGGGCGGGGACGCCATTTATAGCAATCAGCCCCAGCATTTT
CDR3: CASSMGGDAIYSNQPQHF
D: NA
J: TRBJ1-5
size: once
V: TRBV19

DNA: TGTGCCAGCAGCTACCAGCTGAACACTGAAGCTTTCTTT
CDR3: CASSYQLNTEAFF
D: NA
J: TRBJ1-1
size: NA
V: TRBV4-2

DNA: TGTGCCAGCAGCCGCGACAGGGGCAGAATTGAAAAACTGTTTTTT
CDR3: CASSRDRGRIEKLFF
D: TRBD1
J: TRBJ1-4
size: NA
V: TRBV7-8

DNA: TGTGCCAGCAGACCGTCTGGGGGGGACCGGGCTTTCTTT
CDR3: CASRPSGGDRAFF
D: NA
J: TRBJ1-1
size: NA
V: TRBV7-9

DNA: TGTGCCAGCAGAGCCCGGACAGGCTGGCGCGAAGCTTTCTTT
CDR3: CASRARTGWREAFF
D: TRBD1
J: TRBJ1-1
size: NA
V: TRBV6-5

DNA: TGTGCCAGCAGTTTATTCACCCTCCGATCGACAGGGGGCGAGGTTGGACAGCCCCAGCATTTT
CDR3: CASSLFTLRSTGGEVGQPQHF
D: TRBD1
J: TRBJ1-5
size: NA
V: TRBV28

DNA: TGTGCCAGCAGTCCCTTGAACCTCCGGGGACTAGCGGAGTACGAGCAGTACTTC
CDR3: CASSPLNLRGLAEYEQYF
D: TRBD2
J: TRBJ2-7
size: NA
V: TRBV6-2/TRBV6-3

DNA: TGTGCCAGCATGAGGCTGTTCTCTGGAAACACCATATATTTT
CDR3: CASMRLFSGNTIYF
D: NA
J: TRBJ1-3
size: NA
V: TRBV2

DNA: TGCGCCAGCAGCTTGGAGGCGACGGGGGCGGATGGCTACACCTTC
CDR3: CASSLEATGADGYTF
D: NA
J: TRBJ1-2
size: NA
V: TRBV5-1

DNA: TGTGCTAGTGGTTTGGTTGTGAATGAGCAGTTCTTC
CDR3: CASGLVVNEQFF
D: NA
J: TRBJ2-1
size: few
V: TRBV12-5

DNA: TGTGCCAGCAGTCCTTCCCCGGGACAGGTGTTTTTT
CDR3: CASSPSPGQVFF
D: TRBD1
J: TRBJ1-4
size: NA
V: TRBV6-5

DNA: TGTGCCAGCAGCCCGGGAGGGCTAGCGGACCGTGATTACGAGCAGTACTTC
CDR3: CASSPGGLADRDYEQYF
D: TRBD2
J: TRBJ2-7
size: NA
V: TRBV6-4

DNA: TGTGCCAGCAGCCGGGGACAGGGGGGCGCAGATACGCAGTATTTT
CDR3: CASSRGQGGADTQYF
D: TRBD1
J: TRBJ2-3
size: NA
V: TRBV11-2